These 15 T cell receptor beta chains came from one sample sequenced in a study of shared clonotypes between healthy human individuals. TCRdb's copy holds only in-frame clones and misses some; the assay was immunoSEQ multiplex PCR. Among hundreds of thousands of clones, 97% were seen once, and the ten largest hold roughly 0.055%. Sequenced material: naive CD4+ T cells sorted from blood. The subset: CD45RA+ positively selected. The receptors derive from a woman aged 25 to 39 in good health.

The V gene is TRBV18, the J gene TRBJ1-2; 8 bases line up with TRBD1. V lost 6 bases and J lost 0; bases outside the gene matches: 3. Germline CDR1 and CDR2: KGHSH and LQKENI. This CDR3 contains 14 residues. The CDR3 protein is CASSGQGANYGYTF. The CDR3, as DNA: TGTGCCAGCTCTGGACAGGGAGCTAACTATGGCTACACCTTC.

The count of this clone is one. The rearrangement joins TRBV6-6 to TRBJ2-7; 9 bases fit TRBD1. Germline loops: CDR1 MNHNY, CDR2 SVGAGI (reference sequence). The length of the CDR3 is 14 residues. With V trimmed by 5 bases and J by 5 bases, 7 bases remained unmatched. The CDR3 here is CASSLTTGGHEQYF. As DNA, the CDR3 is TGTGCCAGCAGTCTAACGACAGGGGGTCACGAGCAGTACTTC.

The gene calls are TRBV7-8 and TRBJ1-1, with D perhaps matching TRBD1 (6 bases). This CDR3 spans 14 amino acids. The V end lost 5 bases, the J end lost 3 bases, and 13 bases lay between the germline ends. Germline V gene data show CDR1 as SGHVS and CDR2 as FQNEAQ. DNA of the CDR3: TGTGCCAGCAGCGGAAGGGACACCCACACTGAAGCTTTCTTT. This sequence encodes CASSGRDTHTEAFF.

CDR3 sequence (DNA): TGTGCCAGTAGTCCCGGACAGGGGAACACCGGGGAGCTGTTTTTT. Amino acid sequence: CASSPGQGNTGELFF. The rearrangement uses TRBV19 and TRBJ2-2, with 8 bases fitting TRBD1. CDR1 is LNHDA and CDR2 is SQIVND in the germline V gene (reference sequence). V gave up 5 bases and J gave up 1 base; unmatched junction bases: 3. This CDR3 region has 15 residues.

This clone has only one observation. The chain employs TRBV6-5 and TRBJ1-1; D is unresolved. The CDR3 contains 15 residues. Germline CDR1 is MNHEY and CDR2 is SVGAGI. Trimming pared 0 bases from V and 3 bases from J, leaving 11 bases between. The CDR3 spells CASSYSGRSHTEAFF. The CDR3 DNA follows: TGTGCCAGCAGTTACTCCGGGCGCAGTCACACTGAAGCTTTCTTT.

The rearrangement joins TRBV15 to TRBJ2-7, with a possible D match to TRBD1 (6 bases). The V gene lost 4 bases and the J gene lost 1 base, with 17 bases spanning the gap. The germline V gene has CDR1 LNHNV and CDR2 YYDKDF (reference sequence). CDR3 length: 16 amino acids. The chain's CDR3 is CATSKLQGMGSYEQYF. DNA for the CDR3: TGTGCCACCAGCAAACTACAGGGAATGGGATCCTACGAGCAGTACTTC.

The rearrangement joins TRBV29-1 to TRBJ2-1; TRBD2 agrees at 13 bases. CDR1 is SQVTM, CDR2 ANQGSEA, per germline. Trimming took 4 bases from V and 3 from J; bases not matched to a gene: 3. This CDR3 region has 15 residues. The CDR3 is CSVVGTSGNYNEQFF. CDR3 DNA: TGCAGCGTTGTTGGGACTAGCGGGAACTACAATGAGCAGTTCTTC.

The V gene is TRBV18, the J gene TRBJ1-3; D unclear. Germline V CDR1 and CDR2: KGHSH, LQKENI. This CDR3 has 17 amino acids. Trimming removed 3 bases from V and 0 bases from J, with 15 bases in between. The CDR3 loop reads CASSPSPARHSGNTIYF. The CDR3 nucleotides read TGTGCCAGCTCACCGAGCCCAGCCAGACACTCTGGAAACACCATATATTTT. Full variable domain (outside the CDR3, taken from reference TRBV18 and TRBJ1-3): NAGVMQNPRHLVRRRGQEARLRCSPMKGHSHVYWYRQLPEEGLKFMVYLQKENIIDESGMPKERFSAEFPKEGPSILRIQQVVRGDSAAYFCASSPSPARHSGNTIYFGEGSWLTVV.

This sequence joins TRBV5-1 and TRBJ1-1; no reliable D call. CDR1 is SGHRS, CDR2 YFSETQ, per germline. CDR3 length: 14 residues. V was pared by 0 bases and J by 5 bases, with 11 bases between. The CDR3 spells CASSLAEGWTEAFF. CDR3 DNA sequence: TGCGCCAGCAGCTTGGCCGAGGGTTGGACTGAAGCTTTCTTT.

The chain carries TRBV6-6 and TRBJ1-5; TRBD1 matches 7 bases. The CDR3 spans 15 residues. Germline V lookup: CDR1 MNHNY, CDR2 SVGAGI (reference sequence). V lost 8 bases, J lost 6 bases, and 13 bases stayed unmatched. The CDR3 is CASGTQGGPSQPQHF. The CDR3 nucleotides are TGTGCCAGCGGTACGCAGGGGGGTCCGAGTCAGCCCCAGCATTTT.

To note about this clone: The sample holds other DNA sequences that translate to the same CDR3. V usage is TRBV18 and J usage is TRBJ1-1; no definite D call. Germline lookup yields CDR1 KGHSH and CDR2 LQKENI. The CDR3 is 12 amino acids. The V and J ends lost 1 base and 3 bases respectively, with 3 bases between them. The CDR3, as DNA: TGTGCCAGCTCACCACGAGACACTGAAGCTTTCTTT. Protein sequence: CASSPRDTEAFF.

This sequence joins TRBV18 and TRBJ2-1; D gene ambiguous. Germline V gives CDR1 KGHSH, CDR2 LQKENI. CDR3 size: 16 residues. Trimming stripped 6 bases from V and 0 bases from J, with 15 bases between. CDR3 sequence reads: CASSADGNPSYNEQFF. The CDR3 DNA follows: TGTGCCAGCTCCGCCGATGGGAACCCCTCCTACAATGAGCAGTTCTTC.

The rearrangement uses TRBV5-1 and TRBJ1-4, with a weak D call TRBD1 (5 bases). The V end was cut by 4 bases, the J end by 8 bases, with 12 bases between. The germline gives CDR1 SGHRS, CDR2 YFSETQ. CDR3 length: 13 residues. CDR3 nucleotides: TGCGCCAGCAGCCCCGACAGTGTGGAAAAACTGTTTTTT. It translates to CASSPDSVEKLFF.

This sequence joins TRBV2 and TRBJ1-5; D might be TRBD1 (5 bases). Trimming left V 5 bases short and J 4 bases short, with 12 bases between. The germline V gene has CDR1 SNHLY and CDR2 FYNNEI. This CDR3 is 14 amino acids long. CDR3 residues: CASSTGTRNQPQHF. In DNA, the CDR3 is TGTGCCAGCAGTACCGGGACGCGGAATCAGCCCCAGCATTTT.

The chain links TRBV18 to TRBJ1-4; tentative D call: TRBD1 (5 bases). Looked up from germline, CDR1 is KGHSH and CDR2 is LQKENI. Trimming took 4 bases from V and 0 from J, leaving 9 bases between them. CDR3 length: 15 amino acids. For the CDR3, the DNA is TGTGCCAGCTCACACGGACAAGCAACTAATGAAAAACTGTTTTTT. Its translation is CASSHGQATNEKLFF.